The rows below give T cell receptor beta chains drawn from one sample of a study of T-cell reconstitution after alpha-beta-depleted transplantation in children. Each CDR3 protein gets one entry after TCRdb re-called the PCR reads with MiXCR. The data show fewer than 350,000 distinct CDR3 sequences, around 9.1% seen once. The sample here was PBMCs, taken before TCRalphabeta/CD19-depleted stem cell transplant. The receptors come from a boy less than two years old with acute myeloid leukemia, due to receive a stem cell transplant. CDR3s include the opening cysteine and the closing phenylalanine or tryptophan. The D gene is left open where the match is weak. Expanded clones are given a class, and other clones once, few, many or no size at all.

V	size	D	J	DNA	CDR3
TRBV7-2	many	TRBD2	TRBJ2-1	TGTGCCAGCAGCTTCGGGGGGGCCAGACCCAATGAGCAGTTCTTC	CASSFGGARPNEQFF
TRBV29-1	many	-	TRBJ2-5	TGCAGCGTTGCGGCCAGTCAAGAGACCCAGTACTTC	CSVAASQETQYF
TRBV11-2	many	TRBD1	TRBJ2-3	TGTGCCAGCAGCTTACGAGGGGGCTTGGATACGCAGTATTTT	CASSLRGGLDTQYF
TRBV7-2	many	TRBD2	TRBJ2-3	TGTGCCAGCAGCCCTAGCGGGGGCACAGATACGCAGTATTTT	CASSPSGGTDTQYF
TRBV12-3/TRBV12-4	few	TRBD2	TRBJ2-5	TGTGCCAGCAGTTTCGGCGGTGCTAGCGGGCTTATAGAGACCCAGTACTTC	CASSFGGASGLIETQYF
TRBV27	many	-	TRBJ2-2	TGTGCCAGCACCGGAGGGGTGAACACCGGGGAGCTGTTTTTT	CASTGGVNTGELFF
TRBV7-9	-	-	TRBJ2-6	TGTGCCAGCAGCTTATCGGGCAGCTCTGGGGCCAACGTCCTGACTTTC	CASSLSGSSGANVLTF
TRBV19	few	TRBD2	TRBJ2-1	TGTGCCAGTCTCGGACTAGCGAGCGATGAGCAGTTCTTC	CASLGLASDEQFF
TRBV6-6	many	TRBD1	TRBJ1-1	TGTGCCAGCAGCCCGACAGGGAGGAGAGCTTTCTTT	CASSPTGRRAFF
TRBV29-1	-	TRBD2	TRBJ2-3	TGCAGCGTTTACGGGACTAGCGGGAGAGGGGGCACAGATACGCAGTATTTT	CSVYGTSGRGGTDTQYF
TRBV4-2	many	TRBD2	TRBJ2-2	TGTGCCAGCAGCCGACCACTAGCGGGAGGGCCGGGCACCGGGGAGCTGTTTTTT	CASSRPLAGGPGTGELFF
TRBV5-1	many	-	TRBJ1-5	TGCGCCAGCAGCAGCTGTCAGCCCCAGCATTTT	CASSSCQPQHF
TRBV30	many	-	TRBJ2-2	TGTGCCTGGACCCCCCCGAACACCGGGGAGCTGTTTTTT	CAWTPPNTGELFF
TRBV7-2	few	TRBD2	TRBJ2-3	TGTGCCAGCAGCTCTGGACTAGCGGGGATCACAGATACGCAGTATTTT	CASSSGLAGITDTQYF
TRBV6-4	many	-	TRBJ1-6	TGTGCCAGCAGACCCAACCGGGATTCAAATAATTCACCCCTCCACTTT	CASRPNRDSNNSPLHF
TRBV7-8	many	-	TRBJ2-7	TGTGCCAGCAGCTTATCGGGACTGCGGACCTACGAGCAGTACTTC	CASSLSGLRTYEQYF
TRBV18	-	TRBD1	TRBJ2-3	TGTGCCAGCTCACCACCGGGACAGGGTTCCACAGATACGCAGTATTTT	CASSPPGQGSTDTQYF
TRBV20-1	many	-	TRBJ2-1	TGCAGTGCTCCCCAGCTAGCGAACAATGAGCAGTTCTTC	CSAPQLANNEQFF
TRBV7-2	-	TRBD1	TRBJ2-7	TGTGCCAGCAGCTCCCCGGACAGGGGGGGAAGCGAGCAGTACTTC	CASSSPDRGGSEQYF
TRBV11-2	few	TRBD1	TRBJ1-3	TGTGCCAGCACCCCTGACAGGGTCCCCTACGGAAACACCATATATTTT	CASTPDRVPYGNTIYF
TRBV7-6	-	TRBD2	TRBJ2-1	TGTGCCAGCAGCGCCGAACCCCCGGGACTAGCGGGAGGGTCCTACAATGAGCAGTTCTTC	CASSAEPPGLAGGSYNEQFF
TRBV20-1	many	TRBD2	TRBJ2-7	TGCAGTGCTAGAGGGGGAGGGAGTAATGGCTACGAGCAGTACTTC	CSARGGGSNGYEQYF
TRBV29-1	many	-	TRBJ2-5	TGCAGCGTTGCGTATACAGGGCCCCAAGAGACCCAGTACTTC	CSVAYTGPQETQYF
TRBV7-2	many	-	TRBJ1-5	TGTGCCAGCAGCCCGGTAAATCAGCCCCAGCATTTT	CASSPVNQPQHF
TRBV6-1	many	-	TRBJ2-7	TGTGCCAGCAGTACCCCTTTATCGGGGTCCTACGAGCAGTACTTC	CASSTPLSGSYEQYF
TRBV25-1	many	TRBD2	TRBJ2-1	TGTGCCAGCAGTGAATCGGGAGGGGGCTACAATGAGCAGTTCTTC	CASSESGGGYNEQFF
TRBV9	many	TRBD2	TRBJ2-7	TGTGCCAGCAGCGTAACTAGCGGGAGAGGCGAGCAGTACTTC	CASSVTSGRGEQYF
TRBV20-1	-	TRBD2	TRBJ2-1	TGCAGTGCTGGAGGACTAGCGAACTACAATGAGCAGTTCTTC	CSAGGLANYNEQFF